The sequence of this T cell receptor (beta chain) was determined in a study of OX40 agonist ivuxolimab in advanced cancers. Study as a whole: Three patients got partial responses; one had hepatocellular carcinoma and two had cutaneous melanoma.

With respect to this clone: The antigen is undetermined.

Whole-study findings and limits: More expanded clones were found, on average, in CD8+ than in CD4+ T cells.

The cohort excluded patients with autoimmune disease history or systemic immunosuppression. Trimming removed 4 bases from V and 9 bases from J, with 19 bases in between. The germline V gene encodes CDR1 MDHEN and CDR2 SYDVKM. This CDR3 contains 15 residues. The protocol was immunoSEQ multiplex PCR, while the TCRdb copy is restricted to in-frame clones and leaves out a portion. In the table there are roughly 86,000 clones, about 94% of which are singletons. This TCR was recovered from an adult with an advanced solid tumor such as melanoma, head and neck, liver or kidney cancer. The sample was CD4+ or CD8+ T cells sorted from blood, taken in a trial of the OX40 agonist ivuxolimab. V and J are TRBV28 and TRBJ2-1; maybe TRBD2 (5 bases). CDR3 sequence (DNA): TGTGCCAGCAGTTCCCTGAGCGGTAAATTCGGTGAGCAGTTCTTC. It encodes CASSSLSGKFGEQFF.